This T cell receptor (beta chain) was obtained from a study of blood T cell repertoires in COVID-19. Whole-study context: Samples taken during acute and convalescent COVID-19 were collected in the United States, Italy and Spain. Sample material is recorded as cDNA or gDNA derived from T cells, B-cell-depleted T cells, or PBMCs.

V shed 0 bases, J shed 0 bases, and the junction held 5 bases outside the gene matches. Germline assignment: CDR1 SEHNR and CDR2 FQNEAQ (reference sequence). The CDR3 covers 17 residues. Per the original data handling: Amplification of reference gene primers was used by the study to estimate nucleated cell counts. Clones were sequenced by immunoSEQ multiplex PCR, and TCRdb holds only the in-frame ones, with some missing. Clone size and V and J calls were adopted from that table, with D and trimming inferred from the DNA. This sample has approximately 240,000 clones, with 80% to 90% found just once. The sequencing sample was made of peripheral blood. This chain links TRBV7-9 with TRBJ2-1; the match to TRBD2 covers 7 bases. The receptor was isolated from an older woman who had recovered from COVID-19. In DNA, the CDR3 is TGTGCCAGCAGCTTAGCGAGAGCGGGATTCTCCTACAATGAGCAGTTCTTC. It encodes CASSLARAGFSYNEQFF.